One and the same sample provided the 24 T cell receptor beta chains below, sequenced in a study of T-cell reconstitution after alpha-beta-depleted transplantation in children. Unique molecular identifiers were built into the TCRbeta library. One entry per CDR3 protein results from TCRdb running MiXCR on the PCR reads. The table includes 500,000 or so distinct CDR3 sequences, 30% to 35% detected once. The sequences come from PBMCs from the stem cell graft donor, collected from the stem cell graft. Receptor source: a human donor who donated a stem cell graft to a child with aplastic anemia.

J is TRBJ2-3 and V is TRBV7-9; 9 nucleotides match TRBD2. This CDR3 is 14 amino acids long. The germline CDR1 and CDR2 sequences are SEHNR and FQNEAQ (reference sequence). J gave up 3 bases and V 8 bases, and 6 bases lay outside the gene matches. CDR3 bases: TGTGCCAGCGGGAAGCGGGAGGAAACAGATACGCAGTATTTT. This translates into CASGKREETDTQYF.

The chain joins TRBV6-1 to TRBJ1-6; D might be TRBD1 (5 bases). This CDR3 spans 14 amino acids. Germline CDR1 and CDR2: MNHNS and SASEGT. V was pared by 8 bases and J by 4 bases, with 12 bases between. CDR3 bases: TGTGCCAGCTTTGAGGCAGGGTATAATTCACCCCTCCACTTT. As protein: CASFEAGYNSPLHF.

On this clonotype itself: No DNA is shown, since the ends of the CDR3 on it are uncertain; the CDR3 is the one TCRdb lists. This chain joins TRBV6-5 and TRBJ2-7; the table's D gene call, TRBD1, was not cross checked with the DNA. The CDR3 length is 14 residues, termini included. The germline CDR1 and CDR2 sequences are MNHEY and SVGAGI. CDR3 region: CASSWGQGTEGPYF.

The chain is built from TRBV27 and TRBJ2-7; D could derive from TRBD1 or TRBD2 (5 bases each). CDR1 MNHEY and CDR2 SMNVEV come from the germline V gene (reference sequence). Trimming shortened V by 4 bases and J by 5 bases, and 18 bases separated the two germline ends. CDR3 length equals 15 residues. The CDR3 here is CASSSYSGTQNEQYF. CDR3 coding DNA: TGTGCCAGCAGTTCCTACTCCGGGACGCAAAACGAGCAGTACTTC.

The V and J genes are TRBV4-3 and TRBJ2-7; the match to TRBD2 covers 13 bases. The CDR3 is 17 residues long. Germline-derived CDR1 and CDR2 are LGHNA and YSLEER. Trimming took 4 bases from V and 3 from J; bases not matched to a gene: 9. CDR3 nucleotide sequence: TGCGCCAGCAGCCCTGGGACTAGCGGGATACTTTTCTACGAGCAGTACTTC. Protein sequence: CASSPGTSGILFYEQYF.

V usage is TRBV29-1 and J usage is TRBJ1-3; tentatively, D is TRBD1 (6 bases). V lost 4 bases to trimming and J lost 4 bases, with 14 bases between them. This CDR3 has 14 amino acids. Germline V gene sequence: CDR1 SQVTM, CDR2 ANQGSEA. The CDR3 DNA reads TGCAGCGTTGGGGACCTCGGGACAGGAAACACCATATATTTT. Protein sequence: CSVGDLGTGNTIYF.

The CDR3: CSARETGRMNTEAFF. The CDR3 nucleotides read TGCAGTGCTAGAGAGACAGGGAGGATGAACACTGAAGCTTTCTTT. This chain connects TRBV20-1 to TRBJ1-1, with 7 bases that match TRBD1. Germline V gives CDR1 DFQATT, CDR2 SNEGSKA (reference sequence). This CDR3 is built from 15 residues. The V segment lost 0 bases and the J segment 0 bases; nucleotides outside the gene matches: 4.

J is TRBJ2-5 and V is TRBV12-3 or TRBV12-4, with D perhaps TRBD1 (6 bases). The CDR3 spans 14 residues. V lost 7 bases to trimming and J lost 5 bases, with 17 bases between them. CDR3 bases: TGTGCCAGCACCCTATCCTGGGGGCCCGAGACCCAGTACTTC. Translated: CASTLSWGPETQYF.

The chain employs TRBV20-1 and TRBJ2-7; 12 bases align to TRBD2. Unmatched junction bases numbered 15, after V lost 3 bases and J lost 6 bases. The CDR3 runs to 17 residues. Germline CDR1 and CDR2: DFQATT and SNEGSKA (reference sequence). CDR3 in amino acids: CSASPSGREKFSFEQYF. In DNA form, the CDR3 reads TGCAGTGCTAGTCCTAGCGGGAGGGAAAAATTTTCGTTCGAGCAGTACTTC.

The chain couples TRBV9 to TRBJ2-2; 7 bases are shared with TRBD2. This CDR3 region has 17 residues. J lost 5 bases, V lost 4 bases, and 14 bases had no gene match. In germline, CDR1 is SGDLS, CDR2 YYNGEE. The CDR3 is CASSPVGAGVGTGELFF. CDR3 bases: TGTGCCAGCAGCCCCGTCGGTGCGGGAGTGGGTACCGGGGAGCTGTTTTTT. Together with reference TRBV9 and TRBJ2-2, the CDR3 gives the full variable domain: DSGVTQTPKHLITATGQRVTLRCSPRSGDLSVYWYQQSLDQGLQFLIQYYNGEERAKGNILERFSAQQFPDLHSELNLSSLELGDSALYFCASSPVGAGVGTGELFFGEGSRLTVL.

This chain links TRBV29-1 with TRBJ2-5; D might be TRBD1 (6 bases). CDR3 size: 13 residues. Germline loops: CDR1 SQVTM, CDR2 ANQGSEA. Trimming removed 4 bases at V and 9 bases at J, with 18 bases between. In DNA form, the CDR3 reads TGCAGCGTTGTTGGGGGCCCGCGTTTTGCCCAGTACTTC. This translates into CSVVGGPRFAQYF.

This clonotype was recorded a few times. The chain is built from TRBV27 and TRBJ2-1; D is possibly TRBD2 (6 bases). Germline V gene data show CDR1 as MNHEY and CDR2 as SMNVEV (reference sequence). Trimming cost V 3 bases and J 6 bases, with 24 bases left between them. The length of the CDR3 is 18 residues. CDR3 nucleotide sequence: TGTGCCAGCAGTTTCCTTGGGGTTACCTCGGGAGTCAGCAATGAGCAGTTCTTC. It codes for CASSFLGVTSGVSNEQFF.

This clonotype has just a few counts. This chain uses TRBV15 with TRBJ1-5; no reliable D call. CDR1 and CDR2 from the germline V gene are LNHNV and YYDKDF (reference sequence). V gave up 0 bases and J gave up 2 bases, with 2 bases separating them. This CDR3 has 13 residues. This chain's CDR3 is CATSREGNQPQHF. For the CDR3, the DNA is TGTGCCACCAGCAGAGAGGGCAATCAGCCCCAGCATTTT.

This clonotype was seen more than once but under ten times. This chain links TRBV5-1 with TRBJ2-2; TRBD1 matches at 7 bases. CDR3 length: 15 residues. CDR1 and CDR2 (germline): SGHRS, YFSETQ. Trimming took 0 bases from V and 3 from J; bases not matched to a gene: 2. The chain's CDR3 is CASSLDTGDTGELFF. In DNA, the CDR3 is TGCGCCAGCAGCTTGGACACAGGGGACACCGGGGAGCTGTTTTTT. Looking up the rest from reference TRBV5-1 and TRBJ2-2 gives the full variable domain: KAGVTQTPRYLIKTRGQQVTLSCSPISGHRSVSWYQQTPGQGLQFLFEYFSETQRNKGNFPGRFSGRQFSNSRSEMNVSTLELGDSALYLCASSLDTGDTGELFFGEGSRLTVL.

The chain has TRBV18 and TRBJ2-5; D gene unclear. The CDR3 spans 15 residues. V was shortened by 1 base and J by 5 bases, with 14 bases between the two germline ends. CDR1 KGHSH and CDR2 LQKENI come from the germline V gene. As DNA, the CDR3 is TGTGCCAGCTCACCACAGATAGTTGGAGCTGAGACCCAGTACTTC. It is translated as CASSPQIVGAETQYF.

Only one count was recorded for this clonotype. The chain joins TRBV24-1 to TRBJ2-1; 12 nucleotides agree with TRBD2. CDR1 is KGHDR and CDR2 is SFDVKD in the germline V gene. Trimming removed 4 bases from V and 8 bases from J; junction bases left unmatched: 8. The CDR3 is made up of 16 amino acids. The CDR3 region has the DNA TGTGCCACCAGTGAATCACTAGCGGGAGGTGTGGATGAGCAGTTCTTC. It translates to CATSESLAGGVDEQFF.

The CDR3 coding sequence is TGCAGTGCTAGGGACCCCGGGACAGGGGGCTACGAGCAGTACTTC. Its translation: CSARDPGTGGYEQYF. The rearrangement links TRBV20-1 to TRBJ2-7; 11 bases map to TRBD1. The CDR3 contains 15 residues. The germline V gene has CDR1 DFQATT and CDR2 SNEGSKA (reference sequence). Trimming at V came to 3 bases and at J to 3 bases, leaving 7 bases not matched to a gene.

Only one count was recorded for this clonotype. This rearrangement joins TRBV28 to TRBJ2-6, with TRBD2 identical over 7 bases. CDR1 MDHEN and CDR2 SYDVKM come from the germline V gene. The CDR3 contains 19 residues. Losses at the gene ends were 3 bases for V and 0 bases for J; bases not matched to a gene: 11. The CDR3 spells CASSLGGLGESSGANVLTF. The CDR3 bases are TGTGCCAGCAGTTTGGGAGGGTTAGGGGAAAGCTCTGGGGCCAACGTCCTGACTTTC.

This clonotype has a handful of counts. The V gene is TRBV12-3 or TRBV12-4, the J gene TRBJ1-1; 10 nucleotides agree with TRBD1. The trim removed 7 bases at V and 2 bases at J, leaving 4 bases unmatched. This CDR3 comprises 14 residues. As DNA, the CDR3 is TGTGCCAGCACCCAGACAGGGGGCAACACTGAAGCTTTCTTT. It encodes CASTQTGGNTEAFF.

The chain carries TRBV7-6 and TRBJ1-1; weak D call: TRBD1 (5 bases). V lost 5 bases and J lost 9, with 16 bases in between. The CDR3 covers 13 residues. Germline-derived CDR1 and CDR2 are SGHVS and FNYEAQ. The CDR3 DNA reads TGTGCCAGCAGCCGCCGGGACGGGGCACAAGCTTTCTTT. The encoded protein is CASSRRDGAQAFF.

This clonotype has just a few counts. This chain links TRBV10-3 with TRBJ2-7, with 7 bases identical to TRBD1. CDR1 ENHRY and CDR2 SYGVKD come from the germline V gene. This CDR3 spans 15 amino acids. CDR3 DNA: TGTGCCATCAGTAAGACAGGGAATAGCGTTGAAATGGATCTCGTC. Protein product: CAISKTGNSVEMDLV.

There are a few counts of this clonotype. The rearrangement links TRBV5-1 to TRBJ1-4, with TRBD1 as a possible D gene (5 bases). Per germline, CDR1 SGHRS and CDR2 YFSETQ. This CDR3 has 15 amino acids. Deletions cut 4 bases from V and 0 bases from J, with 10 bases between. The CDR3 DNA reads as TGCGCCAGCAGCGCCGACAGCTCAACTAATGAAAAACTGTTTTTT. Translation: CASSADSSTNEKLFF.

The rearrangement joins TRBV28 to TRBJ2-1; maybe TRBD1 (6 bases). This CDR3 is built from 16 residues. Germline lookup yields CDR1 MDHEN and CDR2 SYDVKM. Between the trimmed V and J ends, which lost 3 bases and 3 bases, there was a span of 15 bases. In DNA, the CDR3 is TGTGCCAGCAGTTTGTGGGGTCAGGGGAGCTACAATGAGCAGTTCTTC. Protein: CASSLWGQGSYNEQFF.

The CDR3 loop is CASSPRGMNTEAFF. The CDR3 DNA follows: TGTGCCAGCTCACCACGGGGGATGAACACTGAAGCTTTCTTT. The chain has TRBV18 and TRBJ1-1, with a tentative D call TRBD1 (5 bases). The germline gives CDR1 KGHSH, CDR2 LQKENI. V shed 1 base and J shed 0 bases, with 6 bases lying between them. This CDR3 has 14 amino acids.